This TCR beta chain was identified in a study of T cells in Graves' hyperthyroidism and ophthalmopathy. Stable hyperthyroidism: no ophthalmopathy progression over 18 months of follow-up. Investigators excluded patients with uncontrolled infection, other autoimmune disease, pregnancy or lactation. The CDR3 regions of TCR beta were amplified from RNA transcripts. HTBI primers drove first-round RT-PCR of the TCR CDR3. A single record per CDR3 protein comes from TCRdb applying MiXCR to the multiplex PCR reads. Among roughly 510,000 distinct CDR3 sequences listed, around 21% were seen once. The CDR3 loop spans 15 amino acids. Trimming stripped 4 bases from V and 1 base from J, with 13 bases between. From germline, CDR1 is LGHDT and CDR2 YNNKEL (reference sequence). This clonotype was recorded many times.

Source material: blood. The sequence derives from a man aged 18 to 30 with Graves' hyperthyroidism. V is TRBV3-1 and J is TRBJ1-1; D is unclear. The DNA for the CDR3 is TGTGCCAGCAGCCCTCCGGGAGGGAAGAACACTGAAGCTTTCTTT. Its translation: CASSPPGGKNTEAFF.